These T cell receptor beta chains were read from a single sample in a study of graft-versus-host responses after intestinal transplantation. These TCRs' antigens remain unknown. The assay was immunoSEQ multiplex PCR, and TCRdb's table has in-frame clones only and misses some. Here the sample spans approximately 81,000 clones, roughly 87% being singletons. The specimen was unstimulated CD8+ T cells sorted from spleen or lymph node cells, collected before transplant. The receptor source for this set is a human donor who was the organ donor for an intestinal transplant. Both conserved end residues are part of each CDR3. Each record gives: V gene, clone size, D gene, J gene, CDR3 protein, CDR3 DNA. D genes are given only for firm matches. Only part of the rows carry a size: once, few, many, or a class if the clone is expanded.

TRBV5-1	.	.	TRBJ2-1	CASRADLGNNEQFF	TGCGCCAGCAGGGCTGATTTAGGAAACAATGAGCAGTTCTTC
TRBV27	.	.	TRBJ2-7	CASSLGSAYEQYF	TGTGCCAGCAGCCTCGGGAGCGCCTACGAGCAGTACTTC
TRBV4-1	.	TRBD2	TRBJ2-1	CASREETPLNYNEQFF	TGCGCCAGCCGGGAGGAGACCCCACTAAATTACAATGAGCAGTTCTTC
TRBV6-1	.	.	TRBJ1-4	CASSVWGETNEKLFF	TGTGCCAGCAGTGTTTGGGGGGAAACTAATGAAAAACTGTTTTTT
TRBV28	.	.	TRBJ1-1	CASTQKYTEAFF	TGTGCCAGCACCCAAAAGTACACTGAAGCTTTCTTT
TRBV4-1	.	TRBD1	TRBJ1-4	CASRQFYPGQLNEKLFF	TGCGCCAGCAGACAATTTTACCCGGGACAGCTGAATGAAAAACTGTTTTTT
TRBV6-1	.	TRBD2	TRBJ2-2	CASSGGAETGELFF	TGTGCCAGCAGCGGGGGGGCCGAGACCGGGGAGCTGTTTTTT
TRBV5-1	.	TRBD2	TRBJ2-3	CASSLFGLGSPDTQYF	TGCGCCAGCAGCTTGTTTGGACTAGGGTCCCCAGATACGCAGTATTTT
TRBV5-1	.	TRBD1	TRBJ2-7	CASSSTGTGAHEQYF	TGCGCCAGCAGCAGTACCGGGACAGGGGCCCACGAGCAGTACTTC
TRBV4-1	.	.	TRBJ2-7	CASSQGSGAEQYF	TGCGCCAGCAGCCAAGGGTCCGGGGCCGAGCAGTACTTC
TRBV28	.	TRBD1	TRBJ1-5	CASSIDRGDQPQHF	TGTGCCAGCAGTATAGACAGGGGAGATCAGCCCCAGCATTTT
TRBV4-2	once	.	TRBJ2-1	CASSQDVNRLQPVGPVEQFF	TGTGCCAGCAGCCAAGATGTGAATCGTCTACAGCCCGTCGGACCCGTTGAGCAGTTCTTC
TRBV7-3	.	.	TRBJ1-2	CASSLTGLDGYTF	TGTGCCAGCAGCTTAACGGGATTGGACGGCTACACCTTC
TRBV28	.	TRBD2	TRBJ2-3	CARPNERGWADTQYF	TGTGCCAGACCCAACGAGCGGGGGTGGGCAGATACGCAGTATTTT
TRBV6-1	.	TRBD1	TRBJ2-7	CASSQGQQIYEQYF	TGTGCCAGCAGCCAGGGACAGCAAATCTACGAGCAGTACTTC
TRBV27	.	TRBD1	TRBJ2-7	CASSWAGGSYEQYF	TGTGCCAGCAGTTGGGCAGGGGGTAGTTACGAGCAGTACTTC
TRBV4-1	.	.	TRBJ2-1	CASSQGGSYNEQFF	TGCGCCAGCAGCCAAGGTGGCTCCTACAATGAGCAGTTCTTC
TRBV10-2	.	TRBD1	TRBJ1-1	CASTTGGRTEAFF	TGCGCCAGCACCACAGGGGGTAGGACTGAAGCTTTCTTT
TRBV6-1	once	TRBD1	TRBJ2-7	CASSEFDRVFPYEQYF	TGTGCCAGCAGTGAGTTCGACAGGGTGTTCCCCTACGAGCAGTACTTC
TRBV2	.	.	TRBJ1-2	CASRWLPNYGYTF	TGTGCCAGCAGGTGGCTTCCTAACTATGGCTACACCTTC
TRBV6-5	.	TRBD1	TRBJ1-5	CASSWQGDQPQHF	TGTGCCAGCAGTTGGCAGGGGGATCAGCCCCAGCATTTT
TRBV4-2	.	TRBD1	TRBJ2-2	CASSLTGAGELFF	TGTGCCAGCAGCCTGACAGGGGCCGGGGAGCTGTTTTTT